This T cell receptor (beta chain) stems from a study of shared clonotypes between healthy human individuals. General study findings and limits: Sampling used blood alone; tissue repertoires probably differ.

A note on this clone: Its antigen is unknown.

Trimming took off 2 bases at V and 5 bases at J, with 6 bases between the two ends. The CDR3 spans 12 residues. Germline assignment: CDR1 MNHNY and CDR2 SVGAGI (reference sequence). The assay ran at deep level. Sorted-subset replicate PCR reactions contained roughly 210 ng DNA, corresponding to tens of thousands of T cell genomes. TCRdb's copy holds only in-frame clones and misses some; the assay was immunoSEQ multiplex PCR. The profile shows 950,000 to 1,300,000 clones, about 77% of them singletons. CD45RA-negative memory and CD45RA+ naive subsets were split from the CD4+ cells. Sequencing used memory CD4+ T cells sorted from blood. Indicated subset: CD45RA-negative fraction. The chain is built from TRBV6-6 and TRBJ2-5; TRBD2 might be the D (5 bases). This receptor was obtained from a man younger than 35 in good health. The CDR3 DNA reads TGTGCCAGCAGTTACGTAGCGGAGACCCAGTACTTC. Residues: CASSYVAETQYF.